The T cell receptor beta chain under discussion was sequenced for a study of T cell repertoires in ileal Crohn's disease. This CDR3 is built from 15 residues. Per germline, CDR1 SGHKS and CDR2 YYEKEE (reference sequence). The V and J ends lost 3 bases and 4 bases, in that order; junction bases with no gene match: 5. TCRdb's table, derived via immunoSEQ multiplex PCR, lists solely in-frame clones and lacks some. The sample shows approximately 700 clones, less than 98% of them seen only once. As to time point: inflamed ileum from the surgical specimen. The rearrangement joins TRBV5-5 to TRBJ2-1; 9 bases map to TRBD1. Sequencing used ileal tissue. This sequence originates from an adult with Crohn's disease. CDR3 coding DNA: TGTGCCAGCAGCTCACAGGGGGCGGTTTACAATGAGCAGTTCTTC. Encoded protein: CASSSQGAVYNEQFF.